This T cell receptor beta chain was identified in a study of T-cell reconstitution after alpha-beta-depleted transplantation in children. This clonotype was picked up a small number of times. Researchers prepared the TCRbeta library using unique molecular identifiers, the study reports. TCRdb recomputed calls from the PCR reads with MiXCR, one row per CDR3 protein. The sample holds fewer than 120,000 distinct CDR3 sequences; approximately 10% are singletons and the top ten take around 8.2%. This CDR3 is built from 11 residues. The ends were cut back, 1 base at V and 4 bases at J, with 3 bases in the middle. Germline V gives CDR1 GTSNPN, CDR2 SVGIG (reference sequence).

This specimen was PBMCs from the stem cell graft donor, taken from the stem cell graft. The V call is TRBV30, the J call TRBJ2-3; no clear D. This clonotype was obtained from a human donor who donated a stem cell graft to a child with acute lymphoblastic leukemia. The CDR3 spells CAWSGPDTQYF. CDR3 DNA: TGTGCCTGGAGTGGCCCAGATACGCAGTATTTT.